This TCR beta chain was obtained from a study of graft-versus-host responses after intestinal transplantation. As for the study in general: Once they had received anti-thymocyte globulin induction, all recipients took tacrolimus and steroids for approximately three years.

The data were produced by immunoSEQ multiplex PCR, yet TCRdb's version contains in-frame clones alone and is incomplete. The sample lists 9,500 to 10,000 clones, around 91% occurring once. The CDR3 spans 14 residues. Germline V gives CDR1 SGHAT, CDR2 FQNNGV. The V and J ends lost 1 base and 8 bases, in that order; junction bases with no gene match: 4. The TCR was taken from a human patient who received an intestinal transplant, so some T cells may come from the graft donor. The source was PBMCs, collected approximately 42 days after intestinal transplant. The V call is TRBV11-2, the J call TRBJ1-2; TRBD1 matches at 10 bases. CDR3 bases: TGTGCCAGCAGCTTAGGACAGGGGGCGCAGGGCTACACCTTC. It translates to CASSLGQGAQGYTF.